This entry is about one T cell receptor (beta chain). CDR1 and CDR2 (germline): MNHNY, SVGAGI (reference sequence). The CDR3 covers 16 residues. V lost 4 bases and J lost 5; bases outside the gene matches: 8. Clones were sequenced by immunoSEQ multiplex PCR, and TCRdb holds only the in-frame ones, with some missing. The sample records approximately 190,000 clones, about 91% being singletons. These data come from a study of control samples from healthy donors and cancer patients. This receptor was identified in a man aged 25-45 years in good health. This sequence joins TRBV6-6 and TRBJ2-3; 11 nucleotides agree with TRBD2. Sequenced material: blood. The CDR3 sequence is CASSSETSGVRDTQYF. The CDR3 bases are TGTGCCAGCAGTTCAGAGACTAGCGGGGTTCGAGATACGCAGTATTTT.